This T cell receptor (beta chain) was profiled in a study of long-term antiretroviral therapy in people with HIV. Study outcomes and limitations: ART was followed by higher diversity that remained below transplant donor controls. Repertoire dominance by clones expanded before ART was seen at all time points.

Concerning this clone itself: Its antigen is unknown.

A v3.0 immunoSEQ assay was performed at survey level. Samples were sequenced targeting about 35,000-50,000 T-cell genomes each. Profiling relied on immunoSEQ multiplex PCR, and the TCRdb table lists in-frame clones only, not all of them. There are around 29,000 clones in the sample; around 95% occur only once, and approximately 3% lies in the top ten. The CDR3 has 14 residues. This specimen consisted of unsorted PBMCs, obtained 5.3 years after starting antiretroviral therapy. This chain uses TRBV12-1 with TRBJ1-6. TRBV12-1 is a recognized pseudogene. The sequence came from a man between 45 and 60 years old with HIV. For the CDR3, the DNA is TGTGCCAGCAGCTTTTTCTCACCCAATTCACCCCTCCACTTT. It specifies CASSFFSPNSPLHF.